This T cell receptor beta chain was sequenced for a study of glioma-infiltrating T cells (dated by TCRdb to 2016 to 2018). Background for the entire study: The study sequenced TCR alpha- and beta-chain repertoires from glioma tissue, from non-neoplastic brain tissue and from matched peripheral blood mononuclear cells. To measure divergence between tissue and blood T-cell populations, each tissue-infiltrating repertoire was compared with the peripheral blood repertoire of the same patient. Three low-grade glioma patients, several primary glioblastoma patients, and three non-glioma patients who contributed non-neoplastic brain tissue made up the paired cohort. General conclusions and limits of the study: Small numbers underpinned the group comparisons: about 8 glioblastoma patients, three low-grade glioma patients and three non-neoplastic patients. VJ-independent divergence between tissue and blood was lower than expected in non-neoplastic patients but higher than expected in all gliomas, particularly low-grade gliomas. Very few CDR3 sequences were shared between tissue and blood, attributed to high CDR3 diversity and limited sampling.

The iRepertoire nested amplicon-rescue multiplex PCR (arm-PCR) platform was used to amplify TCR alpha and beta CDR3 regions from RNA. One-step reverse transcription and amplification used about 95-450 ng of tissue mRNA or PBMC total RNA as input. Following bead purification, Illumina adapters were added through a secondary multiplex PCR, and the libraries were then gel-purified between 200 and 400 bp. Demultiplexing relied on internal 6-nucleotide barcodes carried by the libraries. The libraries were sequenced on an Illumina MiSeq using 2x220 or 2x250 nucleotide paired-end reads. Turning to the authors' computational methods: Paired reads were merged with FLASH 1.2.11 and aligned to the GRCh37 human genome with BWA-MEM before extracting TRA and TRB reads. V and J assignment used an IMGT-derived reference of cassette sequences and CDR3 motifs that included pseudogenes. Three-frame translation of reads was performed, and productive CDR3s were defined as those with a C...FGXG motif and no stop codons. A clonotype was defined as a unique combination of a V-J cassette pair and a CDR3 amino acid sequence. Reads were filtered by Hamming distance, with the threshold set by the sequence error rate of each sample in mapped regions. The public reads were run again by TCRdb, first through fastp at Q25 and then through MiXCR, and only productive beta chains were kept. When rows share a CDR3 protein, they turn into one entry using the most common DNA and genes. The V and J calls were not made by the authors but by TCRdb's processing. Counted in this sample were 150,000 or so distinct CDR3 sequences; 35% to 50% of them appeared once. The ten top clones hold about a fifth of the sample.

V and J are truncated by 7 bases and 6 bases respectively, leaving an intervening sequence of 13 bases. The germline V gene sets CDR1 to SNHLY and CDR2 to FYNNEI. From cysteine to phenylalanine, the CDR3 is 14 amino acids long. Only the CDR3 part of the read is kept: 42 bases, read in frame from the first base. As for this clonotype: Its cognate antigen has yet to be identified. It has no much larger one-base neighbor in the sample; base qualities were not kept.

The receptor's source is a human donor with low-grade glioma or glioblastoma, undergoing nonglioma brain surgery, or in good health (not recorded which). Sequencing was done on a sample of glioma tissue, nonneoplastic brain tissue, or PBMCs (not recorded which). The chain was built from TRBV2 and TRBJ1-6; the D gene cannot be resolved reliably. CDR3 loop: CASMAAAVNSPLHF. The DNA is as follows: TGTGCCAGCATGGCGGCAGCTGTTAATTCACCCCTCCACTTT.